These T cell receptor beta chains were read from a single sample in a study of shared clonotypes between healthy human individuals. Measured with immunoSEQ multiplex PCR; TCRdb has only the in-frame clones, and not every one. The sample records millions of clones, approximately 95% being singletons. The material sequenced was naive CD4+ T cells from PBMCs. Receptors originate from a man younger than 35 in good health. Some clones in this sample may be carry-over from other donors' samples. The CDR3 runs from the conserved cysteine through the conserved F or W. A D gene is named only where the DNA matches it firmly. Not every row has a clone size; where given, it reads once, few, many or a size class.

DNA: TGTGCCAGCAGCCGCCCGGGGGCCACCGTGGAGACCCAGTACTTC; CDR3: CASSRPGATVETQYF; J: TRBJ2-5; D: NA; V: TRBV27; size: NA
DNA: TGTGCCAGCAGCTTGGACAGGGCGACCTACGAGCAGTACTTC; CDR3: CASSLDRATYEQYF; J: TRBJ2-7; D: TRBD1; V: TRBV2; size: NA
DNA: TGTGCCAGCAGCCCTCAGGTTACGCAGTATTTT; CDR3: CASSPQVTQYF; J: TRBJ2-3; D: NA; V: TRBV7-9; size: NA
DNA: TGTGCCAGTAGTACCTCGACAGTGGCGGAAAAACTGTTTTTT; CDR3: CASSTSTVAEKLFF; J: TRBJ1-4; D: NA; V: TRBV19; size: NA
DNA: TGTGCCACCAGCAGAGTCGCCCTCAATGAGCAGTTCTTC; CDR3: CATSRVALNEQFF; J: TRBJ2-1; D: NA; V: TRBV15; size: NA
DNA: TGTGCCAGCAGCTTAGGACGGGCCGGGGAGCTGTTTTTT; CDR3: CASSLGRAGELFF; J: TRBJ2-2; D: NA; V: TRBV7-6; size: NA
DNA: TGTGCCAGCAGCCCCAAGTGGGGGAGCACAGATACGCAGTATTTT; CDR3: CASSPKWGSTDTQYF; J: TRBJ2-3; D: NA; V: TRBV11-3; size: NA
DNA: TGTGCCAGTAGTATTCAGGGGGGCTATAGCAATCAGCCCCAGCATTTT; CDR3: CASSIQGGYSNQPQHF; J: TRBJ1-5; D: TRBD1; V: TRBV19; size: NA
DNA: TGTGCCAGCAGAAGACAGGCCACCGGGGAGCTGTTTTTT; CDR3: CASRRQATGELFF; J: TRBJ2-2; D: NA; V: TRBV6-4; size: NA
DNA: TGTGCCAGCAGTTTGTCAATCACAGGGGGCCGGCGCTACGAGCAGTACTTC; CDR3: CASSLSITGGRRYEQYF; J: TRBJ2-7; D: TRBD1; V: TRBV27; size: NA
DNA: TGTGCCAGCAGCCCCGACTACGTTTCCTACAATGAGCAGTTCTTC; CDR3: CASSPDYVSYNEQFF; J: TRBJ2-1; D: NA; V: TRBV7-7; size: NA
DNA: TGTGCCAGCAGCTTATTTAGGGGATCCTACAATGAGCAGTTCTTC; CDR3: CASSLFRGSYNEQFF; J: TRBJ2-1; D: NA; V: TRBV7-2; size: NA
DNA: TGTGCCAGCAGCTTCAAGCGAAACGAGCAGTACTTC; CDR3: CASSFKRNEQYF; J: TRBJ2-7; D: NA; V: TRBV5-4; size: NA
DNA: TGCGCCAGCAGCCCGCCACGTGTAGGGGAGACCCAGTACTTC; CDR3: CASSPPRVGETQYF; J: TRBJ2-5; D: NA; V: TRBV5-1; size: NA
DNA: TGTGCCAGCAGTTACTTGCAGTACCAAGAGACCCAGTACTTC; CDR3: CASSYLQYQETQYF; J: TRBJ2-5; D: NA; V: TRBV6-6; size: NA
DNA: TGTGCCAGCAGCGTAAACAGGGGAGGCACCTTC; CDR3: CASSVNRGGTF; J: TRBJ1-2; D: TRBD1; V: TRBV5-8; size: NA
DNA: TGTGCCAGCACTCAGGGACAGGGCACAGATACGCAGTATTTT; CDR3: CASTQGQGTDTQYF; J: TRBJ2-3; D: TRBD1; V: TRBV9; size: NA
DNA: TGTGCCAGCAGCTCTATCGGGACAGGCGGCTACACCTTC; CDR3: CASSSIGTGGYTF; J: TRBJ1-2; D: TRBD1; V: TRBV7-9; size: few
DNA: TGCGCCAGCAGCCCGAGACTAGCGGGAGCCAACGAGCAGTACTTC; CDR3: CASSPRLAGANEQYF; J: TRBJ2-7; D: TRBD2; V: TRBV5-1; size: once
DNA: TGCGCCAGCAGCCAATCGGCCCGTGAAAAACTGTTTTTT; CDR3: CASSQSAREKLFF; J: TRBJ1-4; D: NA; V: TRBV4-3; size: NA
DNA: TGTGCCAGCAGCTCCATAGCGGGGAGGGACATTCAGTACTTC; CDR3: CASSSIAGRDIQYF; J: TRBJ2-4; D: TRBD2; V: TRBV7-3; size: NA
DNA: TGTGCCAGCACCACCGGTAGAGGGACCCAGCCCCAGCATTTT; CDR3: CASTTGRGTQPQHF; J: TRBJ1-5; D: NA; V: TRBV6-5; size: NA
DNA: TGTGCCAGCAGCGCAAGCGGGACTAGCACAGATACGCAGTATTTT; CDR3: CASSASGTSTDTQYF; J: TRBJ2-3; D: TRBD2; V: TRBV6-4; size: once
DNA: TGTGCCAGCAGTGACCCCCAAAAGACAGGCCCTGTAGGGGATACGCAGTATTTT; CDR3: CASSDPQKTGPVGDTQYF; J: TRBJ2-3; D: NA; V: TRBV25-1; size: NA
DNA: TGTGCCAGCACCTATGGTGCTAGCTACGAGCAGTACTTC; CDR3: CASTYGASYEQYF; J: TRBJ2-7; D: NA; V: TRBV5-6; size: NA
DNA: TGTGCCAGCAGTTTATGGGGGGAGGGCAGGGGAAGTAGAAAGGACACTGAAGCTTTCTTT; CDR3: CASSLWGEGRGSRKDTEAFF; J: TRBJ1-1; D: NA; V: TRBV28; size: once
DNA: TGTGCCAGCAGCTCCTGGACTAGCGGGAGGTGGGAGACCCAGTACTTC; CDR3: CASSSWTSGRWETQYF; J: TRBJ2-5; D: TRBD2; V: TRBV13; size: NA
DNA: TGCGCCAGCAGCCAAGATCAGTCGAGGGGTCTGGTTGGCGAGCAGTACTTC; CDR3: CASSQDQSRGLVGEQYF; J: TRBJ2-7; D: NA; V: TRBV4-1; size: NA
DNA: TGCGCCAGCAGCTTGGCTGCGGGGGTTGCGAACACCGGGGAGCTGTTTTTT; CDR3: CASSLAAGVANTGELFF; J: TRBJ2-2; D: TRBD2; V: TRBV5-1; size: NA
DNA: TGTGCCAGCAGTACACCTTTATCGGGAGGGGTCGATGAGCAGTTCTTC; CDR3: CASSTPLSGGVDEQFF; J: TRBJ2-1; D: TRBD2; V: TRBV27; size: NA
DNA: TGTGCCAGCAGCTTAGTGGGCCAGAATAATGAAAAACTGTTTTTT; CDR3: CASSLVGQNNEKLFF; J: TRBJ1-4; D: NA; V: TRBV7-2; size: NA
DNA: TGTGCCAGCAGTTTATCATGGCGGGAAGGGGGTGGCTACACCTTC; CDR3: CASSLSWREGGGYTF; J: TRBJ1-2; D: NA; V: TRBV28; size: few
DNA: TGTGCCAGCAGCTTCGCGGGCGATAGGCCCCAGCATTTT; CDR3: CASSFAGDRPQHF; J: TRBJ1-5; D: NA; V: TRBV7-9; size: NA
DNA: TGTGCCACCAGCAGAGATATTTCGGAAAAACTGTTTTTT; CDR3: CATSRDISEKLFF; J: TRBJ1-4; D: NA; V: TRBV15; size: NA
DNA: TGCGCCAGCATCGAGTCCGGGACAGGGGGCAATGAGCAGTTCTTC; CDR3: CASIESGTGGNEQFF; J: TRBJ2-1; D: TRBD1; V: TRBV5-1; size: NA
DNA: TGCGCCAGCAGCATGCGACAGGTCCAAGAGACCCAGTACTTC; CDR3: CASSMRQVQETQYF; J: TRBJ2-5; D: NA; V: TRBV5-1; size: NA
DNA: TGTGCCAGCAGCATGACAGGGGTTATCTATGGCTACACCTTC; CDR3: CASSMTGVIYGYTF; J: TRBJ1-2; D: TRBD1; V: TRBV2; size: NA
DNA: TGTGCCTGGAGGACGGAGGGAGGCTATGGCTACACCTTC; CDR3: CAWRTEGGYGYTF; J: TRBJ1-2; D: NA; V: TRBV30; size: NA
DNA: TGTGCCAGCAGTTTGGGGGGACCCTCCGTCCGGACCCAGTACTTC; CDR3: CASSLGGPSVRTQYF; J: TRBJ2-5; D: NA; V: TRBV28; size: once
DNA: TGTGCCAGCTCACCTTCCCCCCATTCAACAGGCACCGCCACCTTC; CDR3: CASSPSPHSTGTATF; J: TRBJ1-2; D: NA; V: TRBV18; size: NA
DNA: TGTGCCAGCAGGATAGGACAGGGGCTCACCTACGAGCAGTACTTC; CDR3: CASRIGQGLTYEQYF; J: TRBJ2-7; D: TRBD1; V: TRBV6-1; size: NA
DNA: TGTGCCAGCAGCCCAGAAGCAGGGGGCGGCCAGCCCCAGCATTTT; CDR3: CASSPEAGGGQPQHF; J: TRBJ1-5; D: TRBD1; V: TRBV9; size: NA
DNA: TGTGCCAGCAGTGAAATAGCGGGAGGGCCAGATACGCAGTATTTT; CDR3: CASSEIAGGPDTQYF; J: TRBJ2-3; D: TRBD2; V: TRBV28; size: once
DNA: TGTGCCTCGGCCCGGGACCCGACTAGATCCTACGAGCAGTACTTC; CDR3: CASARDPTRSYEQYF; J: TRBJ2-7; D: NA; V: TRBV30; size: once
DNA: TGTGCCAGCAGCCCACGAGCCCGAGGACGGAAGAATAATGAAAAACTGTTTTTT; CDR3: CASSPRARGRKNNEKLFF; J: TRBJ1-4; D: NA; V: TRBV14; size: NA
DNA: TGTGCCAGCAGCTTGCGGAGCCATTACGAGCAGTACTTC; CDR3: CASSLRSHYEQYF; J: TRBJ2-7; D: NA; V: TRBV13; size: NA
DNA: TGTGCCAGCACCGACAGCCCAGGGGAGCAGTTCTTC; CDR3: CASTDSPGEQFF; J: TRBJ2-1; D: NA; V: TRBV7-9; size: NA
DNA: TGTGCCAGCAGCCCGACGGGACTAGCGGGAGGTCCGGGTACGCAGTATTTT; CDR3: CASSPTGLAGGPGTQYF; J: TRBJ2-3; D: TRBD2; V: TRBV7-8; size: NA